Listed below are T cell receptor beta chains from one sample, sequenced in a study of cytotoxic CD8 clonotypes in ibrutinib-treated CLL. Sequencing was performed with immunoSEQ multiplex PCR; in TCRdb, only in-frame clones are kept and a portion is missing. The sample lists some 200,000 clones, 60% to 80% occurring once. This sample comprised PBMCs, obtained after 12 months of ibrutinib treatment. The receptors were gathered from a human donor with chronic lymphocytic leukemia. The CDR3 runs from the conserved cysteine through the conserved F or W. A D gene is named only where the DNA matches it firmly. Not all rows give a size; the values are once, few, many and, for expanded clones, a class.

TRBV13	once	-	TRBJ2-3	16	TGTGCCAGCAGCTTGAGTTGGGCCACTAGCACAGATACGCAGTATTTT	CASSLSWATSTDTQYF
TRBV5-1	-	-	TRBJ2-1	13	TGCGCCAGCAGCTTAGGCTGGACCAATGAGCAGTTCTTC	CASSLGWTNEQFF
TRBV19	-	-	TRBJ1-6	12	TGTGCCAGTAGGGGCTATAATTCACCCCTCCACTTT	CASRGYNSPLHF
TRBV4-2	-	-	TRBJ1-5	14	TGTGCCAGCAGCCAAGACAGGGACAATCAGCCCCAGCATTTT	CASSQDRDNQPQHF
TRBV9	-	-	TRBJ2-1	16	TGTGCCAGCAGCGAGGGCAACGGGGGCCCAGGGGATGAGCAGTTCTTC	CASSEGNGGPGDEQFF
TRBV11-1	-	TRBD2	TRBJ2-1	16	TGTGCCAGCAGTCAGAGGCGGGAGGGACTATTGATAGAGCAGTTCTTC	CASSQRREGLLIEQFF
TRBV10-3	few	-	TRBJ1-6	13	TGTGCCATCAGTGTAGATCCAAATTCACCCCTCCACTTT	CAISVDPNSPLHF
TRBV18	once	-	TRBJ2-7	15	TGTGCCAGCTCACCGAGAGGGAATTACAACTACGAGCAGTACTTC	CASSPRGNYNYEQYF
TRBV28	-	TRBD1	TRBJ2-7	15	TGTGCCAGCACACAGGCGGGGACAGGGGGCGGCGAGCAGTACTTC	CASTQAGTGGGEQYF
TRBV29-1	medium-sized	-	TRBJ1-1	13	TGCAGCGTTGAAGGGACAGCGAACACTGAAGCTTTCTTT	CSVEGTANTEAFF
TRBV5-4	-	-	TRBJ2-7	12	TGTGCCAGCAGCTTGTTGGGTTACGAGCAGTACTTC	CASSLLGYEQYF
TRBV6-1	-	-	TRBJ1-1	11	TGTGCCAGCAGTTACGAGGGGAGAGCTTTCTTT	CASSYEGRAFF
TRBV6-1	-	-	TRBJ2-7	14	TGTGCCAGCAGTGAACGCCGAGGGGTCTACGAGCAGTACTTC	CASSERRGVYEQYF
TRBV7-9	-	-	TRBJ2-4	14	TGTGCCAGCAGCTTAGCGTTGGGGGGAAACATTCAGTACTTC	CASSLALGGNIQYF
TRBV5-4	-	TRBD1	TRBJ2-7	14	TGTGCCAGCAGCTTGTCAGGACAGGGCTACGAGCAGTACTTC	CASSLSGQGYEQYF
TRBV7-9	-	-	TRBJ1-1	13	TGTGCCAGCAGCATAACAGAGAACTCGGGAGCTTTCTTT	CASSITENSGAFF
TRBV10-2	-	-	TRBJ2-3	15	TGCGCCAGCAGTGTGACGGGGACTAGCACAGATACGCAGTATTTT	CASSVTGTSTDTQYF
TRBV27	-	-	TRBJ1-1	15	TGTGCCAGCACTAATTCCGACAGGATGAACACTGAAGCTTTCTTT	CASTNSDRMNTEAFF
TRBV19	-	-	TRBJ2-2	13	TGTGCCAGTAGAACGCCGTACACCGGGGAGCTGTTTTTT	CASRTPYTGELFF
TRBV5-1	-	-	TRBJ2-3	17	TGCGCCAGCAGCTTGGGTGCGGGCACTAGGGGCACAGATACGCAGTATTTT	CASSLGAGTRGTDTQYF
TRBV5-1	few	-	TRBJ1-1	14	TGCGCCAGCAGCTTACAGACAGGCCGGACTGAAGCTTTCTTT	CASSLQTGRTEAFF
TRBV27	once	-	TRBJ1-1	10	TGTGCCAGCAGCCTCACTGAAGCTTTCTTT	CASSLTEAFF
TRBV6-5	-	TRBD1	TRBJ2-7	15	TGTGCCAGCAGTTACTCGGGGGGACAGGGCTACGAGCAGTACTTC	CASSYSGGQGYEQYF
TRBV28	-	TRBD1	TRBJ2-3	14	TGTGCCAGCAGTCGGGACAGGAATTCGGATACGCAGTATTTT	CASSRDRNSDTQYF
TRBV6-5	-	-	TRBJ1-5	14	TGTGCCAGCAGTTACAGCGGTAGCAATCAGCCCCAGCATTTT	CASSYSGSNQPQHF
TRBV27	-	-	TRBJ1-2	12	TGTGCCAGCGCGGACAGCGCTGGGGGCTACACCTTC	CASADSAGGYTF
TRBV19	-	-	TRBJ2-3	14	TGTGCCAGTAGCCACGCGAAGGCAACAGATACGCAGTATTTT	CASSHAKATDTQYF
TRBV13	once	TRBD2	TRBJ2-3	16	TGTGCCAGCAGCTTAGGACTAGCGGGGACCACAGATACGCAGTATTTT	CASSLGLAGTTDTQYF
TRBV7-8	-	-	TRBJ2-5	16	TGTGCCAGCAGCGAACCCCGCAGGACTCTCCGAGAGACCCAGTACTTC	CASSEPRRTLRETQYF
TRBV30	-	-	TRBJ1-2	16	TGTGCCTGGAGTGTAGGGTTTCCGCCGGTCCCCCGAGGCTACACCTTC	CAWSVGFPPVPRGYTF
TRBV5-1	-	TRBD1	TRBJ1-1	16	TGCGCCAGCAGCTTGTTTCAGGGGGCGCATAACACTGAAGCTTTCTTT	CASSLFQGAHNTEAFF
TRBV7-9	-	-	TRBJ2-6	15	TGTGCCAGCAGCTTTTGGATCTCTGGGGCCAACGTCCTGACTTTC	CASSFWISGANVLTF
TRBV7-8	-	-	TRBJ2-2	15	TGTGCCAGCAGGGACTTTGGGGGTGGCACCGGGGAGCTGTTTTTT	CASRDFGGGTGELFF
TRBV28	-	-	TRBJ2-1	15	TGTGCCAGCACCCTGGGGGGAACCCTAAGGAATGAGCAGTTCTTC	CASTLGGTLRNEQFF
TRBV5-4	-	-	TRBJ2-7	16	TGTGCCAGCAGCTCGACTAGGGACAGTGGGCCGGGAGAGCAGTACTTC	CASSSTRDSGPGEQYF
TRBV14	-	-	TRBJ2-3	18	TGTGCCAGCAGCCACCCAGGACGTAGGGCTAGCTGGGGAGATACGCAGTATTTT	CASSHPGRRASWGDTQYF
TRBV21-1	-	-	TRBJ2-7	17	TGTGCCAGCAATAGAGAAACAGGGGCAAGGGGGTTCTACGAGCAGTACTTC	CASNRETGARGFYEQYF
TRBV29-1	-	-	TRBJ1-5	12	TGCAGCGTGGCTGGGGGGAATCAGCCCCAGCATTTT	CSVAGGNQPQHF
TRBV4-1	-	-	TRBJ1-1	16	TGCGCCAGCAGCCAAGGGTCTTTTAGAGGGGCCACTGAAGCTTTCTTT	CASSQGSFRGATEAFF
TRBV18	-	TRBD2	TRBJ2-1	16	TGTGCCAGCTCACCACTACTAATCGGCCGGGGGGGTGAGCAGTTCTTC	CASSPLLIGRGGEQFF
TRBV6-1	once	TRBD1	TRBJ2-7	16	TGTGCCAGCAGTGAAGCCCCGGGACAGACCTTTAACGAGCAGTACTTC	CASSEAPGQTFNEQYF